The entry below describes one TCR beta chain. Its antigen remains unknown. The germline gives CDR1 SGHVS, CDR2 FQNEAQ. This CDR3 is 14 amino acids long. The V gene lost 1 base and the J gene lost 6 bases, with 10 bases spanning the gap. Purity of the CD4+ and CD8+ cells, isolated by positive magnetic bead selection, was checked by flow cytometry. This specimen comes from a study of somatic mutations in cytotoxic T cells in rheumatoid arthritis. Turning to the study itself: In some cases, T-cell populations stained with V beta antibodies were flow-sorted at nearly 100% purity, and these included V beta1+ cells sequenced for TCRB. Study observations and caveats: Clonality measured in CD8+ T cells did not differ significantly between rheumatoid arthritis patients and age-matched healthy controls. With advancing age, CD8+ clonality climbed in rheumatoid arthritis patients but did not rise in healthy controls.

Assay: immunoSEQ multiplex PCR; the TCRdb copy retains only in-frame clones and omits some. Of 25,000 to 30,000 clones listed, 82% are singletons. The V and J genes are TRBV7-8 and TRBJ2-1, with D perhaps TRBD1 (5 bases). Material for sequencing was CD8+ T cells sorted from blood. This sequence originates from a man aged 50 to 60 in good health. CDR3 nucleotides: TGTGCCAGCAGCTTAGTGGCCAGGGCCAATGAGCAGTTCTTC. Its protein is CASSLVARANEQFF.